This passage covers 32 T cell receptor beta chains from one sample sequenced in a study of T cells in Graves' hyperthyroidism and ophthalmopathy. Template material for amplifying TCR beta CDR3 regions consisted of RNA transcripts. The study used the HTBI primer set for a first-round RT-PCR of the TCR CDR3. TCRdb reprocessed the multiplex PCR reads with MiXCR, giving one entry per CDR3 protein. The table shows about 35,000 distinct CDR3 sequences, with around 50% occurring only once. The sequenced sample consisted of blood. The source of these receptors is a woman between 50 and 59 years old with Graves' hyperthyroidism that later progressed to Graves' ophthalmopathy.

As for this clonotype: Sequence at one end of the junction differs from germline and may be a read error. This chain uses TRBV12-3 or TRBV12-4 with TRBJ2-4, with D perhaps TRBD1 or TRBD2 (5 bases each). CDR3 length equals 13 residues. CDR3 bases: TGTGCCAGCAGTCTTTGGGGGTATAACAATCAGTACTTC. Translating gives CASSLWGYNNQYF.

This clonotype was seen many times. This sequence joins TRBV25-1 and TRBJ2-5; D is possibly TRBD1 or TRBD2 (5 bases each). In germline, CDR1 is MGHDK, CDR2 SYGVNS. This CDR3 has 13 residues. The V and J ends lost 6 bases and 2 bases respectively, with 10 bases between them. The DNA of the CDR3 is TGTGCCAGCAGCGGGACGCCACAAGAGACCCAGTACTTC. Translation gives CASSGTPQETQYF.

The chain recombines TRBV5-1 with TRBJ2-1; 10 nucleotides agree with TRBD1. This CDR3 region has 14 residues. Germline assignment: CDR1 SGHRS and CDR2 YFSETQ. V shed 4 bases, J shed 12 bases, and the junction held 10 bases outside the gene matches. The CDR3 DNA follows: TGCGCCAGCAGCATCGGACAGGGGGATGATACGCAGTTCTTC. Translated: CASSIGQGDDTQFF.

The CDR3 DNA reads TGCGCCAGCAGGACTAGCGGGGGCAATGAGCAGTATTTT. Protein: CASRTSGGNEQYF. The chain is built from TRBV5-1 and TRBJ2-3, with 12 bases matching TRBD2. The V and J ends lost 5 bases and 11 bases, in that order; junction bases with no gene match: 6. Per the germline V gene, CDR1 is SGHRS and CDR2 is YFSETQ. The CDR3 contains 13 residues.

At least ten counts were recorded for this clonotype. The chain couples TRBV29-1 to TRBJ2-3; TRBD1 agrees at 10 bases. This CDR3 has 14 residues. J lost 2 bases, V lost 3 bases, and 2 bases had no gene match. Per the germline V gene, CDR1 is SQVTM and CDR2 is ANQGSEA. The CDR3: CSVEGQGYTDTQYF. Written as DNA, the CDR3 is TGCAGCGTTGAGGGACAGGGGTACACAGATACGCAGTATTTT.

The chain carries TRBV6-5 and TRBJ2-7, with 9 bases identical to TRBD2. This CDR3 comprises 14 residues. Unmatched junction bases numbered 4, after V lost 7 bases and J lost 0 bases. Germline lookup yields CDR1 MNHEY and CDR2 SVGAGI. CDR3 sequence: CASTGTSTSYEQYF. The CDR3 DNA reads as TGTGCCAGCACCGGGACTAGCACCTCCTACGAGCAGTACTTC.

This clonotype was seen ten or more times. V and J are TRBV5-5 and TRBJ1-1, with 8 bases lining up with TRBD1. The trim removed 4 bases at V and 1 base at J, leaving 6 bases unmatched. The CDR3 has 15 residues. Germline values: CDR1 SGHKS, CDR2 YYEKEE (reference sequence). CDR3 protein: CASSGTGTGNTEAFF. The CDR3 DNA reads as TGTGCCAGCAGCGGAACCGGGACAGGGAACACTGAAGCTTTCTTT.

There are many counts of this clonotype. The CDR3 DNA is TGTGCCAGCAGCCAGGGACAGGGATACCTCTACGAGCAGTACTTC. Amino acid sequence: CASSQGQGYLYEQYF. The chain has TRBV5-5 and TRBJ2-7; 9 bases map to TRBD1. Germline values: CDR1 SGHKS, CDR2 YYEKEE (reference sequence). This CDR3 spans 15 amino acids. Germline trimming cut 4 bases from V and 3 bases from J; bases unmatched to any gene: 8.

The gene calls are TRBV20-1 and TRBJ1-4; D is perhaps TRBD1 (5 bases). The J call could be wrong; TRBJ1-5 is a better fit for the DNA end. The CDR3 length is 16 residues. CDR1 is DFQATT, CDR2 SNEGSKA, per germline (reference sequence). As DNA, the CDR3 is TGCAGTGCTAGGTTGTCGGGGGGAAGTGGTAATCAGCCCCAGCATTTT. This sequence encodes CSARLSGGSGNQPQHF.

This clonotype is categorized as medium-sized. The CDR3 bases are TGTGCCACCAGTGATCGGGCCGTCGGCACAGATACGCAGTATTTT. Translating gives CATSDRAVGTDTQYF. The chain uses TRBV24-1 and TRBJ2-3; D ambiguous. CDR1 is KGHDR and CDR2 is SFDVKD in the germline V gene. The CDR3 runs to 15 residues. The V and J ends lost 3 bases and 1 base respectively, with 10 bases between them.

V usage is TRBV19 and J usage is TRBJ1-2, with 10 nucleotides matching TRBD1. Germline lookup yields CDR1 LNHDA and CDR2 SQIVND (reference sequence). V was clipped by 2 bases and J by 4 bases; unmatched bases: 13. CDR3 length equals 18 residues. CDR3 nucleotide sequence: TGTGCCAGTAGTATACGGGGGTTGAGACAGGGGGCGGCCTATGGCTACACCTTC. Amino acids: CASSIRGLRQGAAYGYTF.

The chain carries TRBV10-3 and TRBJ2-5; the match to TRBD2 covers 11 bases. This CDR3 region has 14 residues. The trim removed 10 bases at V and 4 bases at J, leaving 8 bases unmatched. The germline gives CDR1 ENHRY, CDR2 SYGVKD. CDR3 DNA sequence: TGTGCCACGGTAGCGGGAGGGCTTTTAGAGACCCAGTACTTC. Its translation: CATVAGGLLETQYF.

The chain combines TRBV24-1 with TRBJ1-2; D is possibly TRBD1 (5 bases). The CDR3 length is 21 residues. Looked up from germline, CDR1 is KGHDR and CDR2 is SFDVKD. Trimming left V 1 base short and J 4 bases short, with 30 bases between. CDR3 sequence (DNA): TGTGCCACCAGTGATTTATCCGGGGTCAGGAGACAAAAGGGACTTTCCTATGGCTACACCTTC. Protein sequence: CATSDLSGVRRQKGLSYGYTF.

This clonotype was recorded many times. The CDR3, as DNA: TGTGCCAGCAGCCAAGATCGCGGAGGTTACACAGATACGCAGTATTTT. Amino acids: CASSQDRGGYTDTQYF. The chain joins TRBV4-2 to TRBJ2-3; TRBD2 might be the D (5 bases). CDR3 size: 16 residues. V lost 0 bases and J 2 bases, leaving 12 bases between the germline ends. The germline V gene encodes CDR1 LGHNA and CDR2 YNFKEQ.

Comment on this clonotype: The CDR3 end shows no conserved phenylalanine or tryptophan, and so a read error is likely. No DNA is shown, since the ends of the CDR3 on it are uncertain; the CDR3 is the one TCRdb lists. The V call is TRBV7-3, the J call TRBJ2-3; the table's D call, TRBD1, was not checked against the DNA. The CDR3 length equals 15 residues, ends included. Germline CDR1 SGHTA, CDR2 FQGTGA. CDR3 residues: CASGVKGGIADTQNL.

CDR3 coding DNA: TGTGCCAGCAGCCAAGGGGCCCTAACGGGGGAGCAGTACTTC. Its translation: CASSQGALTGEQYF. The chain employs TRBV14 and TRBJ2-7; tentative D call: TRBD2 (5 bases). Trimming stripped 1 base from V and 7 bases from J, with 14 bases between. Germline lookup yields CDR1 SGHDN and CDR2 FVKESK. The CDR3 has 14 residues.

This chain connects TRBV5-6 to TRBJ2-3; perhaps TRBD2 as D (6 bases). The CDR3 covers 15 residues. CDR1 is SGHDT, CDR2 YYEEEE, per germline. Trimming cost V 0 bases and J 11 bases, with 19 bases left between them. CDR3 DNA: TGTGCCAGCAGCTTGGACCCTAGCGTATACAATGAGCAGTATTTT. Its translation: CASSLDPSVYNEQYF.

V and J are TRBV7-9 and TRBJ2-7, with 8 positions matching TRBD1. This CDR3 spans 16 amino acids. Germline trimming cut 3 bases from V and 2 bases from J; bases unmatched to any gene: 9. Per germline, CDR1 SEHNR and CDR2 FQNEAQ (reference sequence). CDR3 nucleotides: TGTGCCAGCAGCTTGACCCCGGGACAGGAGACCTACGAGCAGTACTTC. Translating gives CASSLTPGQETYEQYF.

This clonotype is a singleton in its sample. A read error is likely, as this CDR3 ends without the conserved phenylalanine or tryptophan. It is unclear where the CDR3 begins or ends on the DNA, so no DNA is shown, and the CDR3 is as TCRdb lists it. The J gene is TRBJ1-4, the V gene TRBV20-1. Germline CDR1 and CDR2: DFQATT and SNEGSKA (reference sequence). The CDR3 region is 13 residues in length, termini included. The CDR3: CSARAREGGWRGG.

The J gene is TRBJ2-5, the V gene TRBV10-3; perhaps D is TRBD1 or TRBD2 (6 bases each). Trimming pared 0 bases from V and 0 bases from J, leaving 8 bases between. CDR3 length equals 15 residues. Germline assignment: CDR1 ENHRY and CDR2 SYGVKD. The CDR3 DNA is TGTGCCATCAGTGAGTCGAGGGGGGACCAAGAGACCCAGTACTTC. It specifies CAISESRGDQETQYF.

This clonotype was detected ten times or more. The chain uses TRBV3-1 and TRBJ2-7; 8 bases map to TRBD1. J lost 5 bases, V lost 4 bases, and 7 bases had no gene match. The CDR3 has 14 amino acids. The germline V gene has CDR1 LGHDT and CDR2 YNNKEL (reference sequence). The CDR3 DNA is TGTGCCAGCAGCCCATCCTGGACAGGGAACGAGCAGTACTTC. Protein sequence: CASSPSWTGNEQYF.

The genes are TRBV5-1 and TRBJ2-2; 8 bases map to TRBD2. Per the germline V gene, CDR1 is SGHRS and CDR2 is YFSETQ. The CDR3 loop spans 16 amino acids. V trimming: 4 bases; J trimming: 6 bases; junction bases outside the gene matches: 11. The CDR3 coding sequence is TGCGCCAGCAGCGCGCCGGGACTAGAGAGACCCGGGGAGCTGTTTTTT. Protein: CASSAPGLERPGELFF. Combining the CDR3 with reference TRBV5-1 and TRBJ2-2 gives the whole variable domain KAGVTQTPRYLIKTRGQQVTLSCSPISGHRSVSWYQQTPGQGLQFLFEYFSETQRNKGNFPGRFSGRQFSNSRSEMNVSTLELGDSALYLCASSAPGLERPGELFFGEGSRLTVL.

J is TRBJ1-1 and V is TRBV12-3 or TRBV12-4; TRBD1 matches 7 bases. The CDR3 sequence is 16 residues long. J lost 12 bases, V lost 4 bases, and 20 bases had no gene match. CDR3 loop: CASSSGFHGYRGLPFF. DNA of the CDR3: TGTGCCAGCAGTTCAGGCTTCCATGGCTACAGGGGCCTACCTTTCTTT.

In regard to this clonotype: This sequence may be a read error, since a much larger clone differs from it by one base. The chain is built from TRBV7-6 and TRBJ2-7; D is perhaps TRBD2 (5 bases). Trimming cost V 5 bases and J 5 bases, with 7 bases left between them. From germline, CDR1 is SGHVS and CDR2 FNYEAQ. The CDR3 has 11 amino acids. The CDR3 sequence is CASSGGDEQYF. DNA for the CDR3: TGTGCCAGCAGCGGAGGAGACGAGCAGTACTTC.

This clonotype was seen repeatedly, ten times or more. A much bigger clone sits one base away, suggesting this may be a read error. The V and J genes are TRBV11-1 and TRBJ2-1, with TRBD1 matching over 7 bases. Germline V gives CDR1 SGHAT, CDR2 FQDESV (reference sequence). V was clipped by 3 bases and J by 2 bases; unmatched bases: 1. This CDR3 has 14 residues. Written as DNA, the CDR3 is TGTGCCAGCAGCTTCGGACAGGCCTACAATGAGCAGTTCTTC. This encodes CASSFGQAYNEQFF.

The chain is built from TRBV20-1 and TRBJ2-3; 9 nucleotides align to TRBD2. The V gene end was trimmed by 6 bases and the J gene end by 2 bases; junction bases not matched to a gene: 9. Germline V gene sequence: CDR1 DFQATT, CDR2 SNEGSKA (reference sequence). The CDR3 loop spans 15 amino acids. CDR3 loop: CSAPGLAGPTDTQYF. Written as DNA, the CDR3 is TGCAGTGCCCCAGGGCTAGCGGGACCCACAGATACGCAGTATTTT.

CDR3 coding DNA: TGTGCCACCAGACCGGGACAGTGGGACACCGGGGAGCTGTTTTTT. Its translation: CATRPGQWDTGELFF. The rearrangement links TRBV24-1 to TRBJ2-2; 7 bases are shared with TRBD1. The junction had 7 bases not matched to a gene; V was cut back by 7 bases and J by 3 bases. Germline lookup yields CDR1 KGHDR and CDR2 SFDVKD. The CDR3 consists of 15 residues.

The chain has TRBV20-1 and TRBJ2-2, with 11 bases identical to TRBD2. The CDR3 has 15 residues. CDR1 and CDR2 (germline): DFQATT, SNEGSKA (reference sequence). J lost 8 bases, V lost 1 base, and 6 bases had no gene match. The DNA for the CDR3 is TGCAGTGCTAGAGTAGGGACTAGCGGACATGGGGAGCTGTTTTTT. It specifies CSARVGTSGHGELFF.

This clonotype was observed at least ten times. This chain joins TRBV28 and TRBJ1-5, with D tentatively TRBD1 (6 bases). V gave up 3 bases and J gave up 7 bases, with 13 bases separating them. CDR1 and CDR2 from the germline V gene are MDHEN and SYDVKM. The CDR3 spans 14 residues. The CDR3 coding sequence is TGTGCCAGCAGTTTGTACAGGGAAGGACAGCCCCAGCATTTT. Its protein product is CASSLYREGQPQHF.

There are many counts of this clonotype. The rearrangement joins TRBV12-3 or TRBV12-4 to TRBJ2-3; 9 bases are a match to TRBD2. The junction had 13 bases not matched to a gene; V was cut back by 11 bases and J by 4 bases. CDR3 length: 15 amino acids. DNA for the CDR3: TGTGCCCGCCTCTTGGCGGGAGGGTCGGCAGATACGCAGTATTTT. Protein: CARLLAGGSADTQYF.

Of note for this clonotype: One junction end disagrees with the germline gene, perhaps due to a read error. This chain joins TRBV12-3 or TRBV12-4 and TRBJ2-1; D may be TRBD2 (5 bases). This CDR3 has 13 amino acids. The DNA of the CDR3 is TGTGCCAGCAGCTCCGGGAACTACAGTGAGCGGTTCTTC. Translating it yields CASSSGNYSERFF.

This clonotype was counted ten times or more. The chain carries TRBV3-1 and TRBJ1-2, with a possible D match to TRBD1 (5 bases). Trimming removed 0 bases from V and 8 bases from J, with 16 bases in between. The CDR3 consists of 15 residues. CDR1 is LGHDT and CDR2 is YNNKEL in the germline V gene (reference sequence). The CDR3 DNA sequence: TGTGCCAGCAGCCAAGAAATAGGACATATTAGCGGCTACACCTTC. Translated: CASSQEIGHISGYTF.